This paragraph reports one TCR beta chain. There is no known antigen for this receptor. No clone much larger than this one lies a single base away; base qualities are absent. The time point tag for this specimen amounts to: 12 to 13 months on ibrutinib. For TCR beta library preparation, approximately 1.9 micrograms of genomic DNA was extracted from cryopreserved PBMCs. Longitudinal blood samples from CLL patients receiving ibrutinib monotherapy were subjected to high-throughput TCR beta sequencing. Patients were enrolled in a phase 2 open-label single-center ibrutinib monotherapy trial. Each clonotype received, on average, around 10x coverage in deep resolution sequencing performed on a MiSeq, where the target depth lay between 1 in 1 million and 1 in 200,000 T cells. The immunoSEQ hsTCRB Kit was used to generate TCR beta libraries. The source study handled its data this way. The data were analyzed with ImmunoSEQ Analyzer and ImmunoSEQ Data Assistant, and V, D and J gene assignments followed IMGT definitions. Clonality, which ranges from 0 to 1, was calculated by subtracting the normalized Shannon entropy of productive rearrangement frequencies from one. Public clonotype analysis was restricted to overrepresented clonotypes comprising at least 0.05% of each patient's repertoire. Roughly 13 age-matched healthy donor repertoires from immuneACCESS served as clonality controls. The table comes from immuneACCESS by way of TCRdb, which keeps in-frame sequences with V and J called. Part of the clones is missing from these tables; in studies checked, under half for an unresolved V gene and the rest for unknown reasons. The DNA was the basis for D and trimming; V, J and clone size are from that table. This sample comprises about 150,000 clones, approximately 80% of them detected only once. Of the sample, around 13% falls within the top ten clones.

This specimen belongs to a study of cytotoxic CD8 clonotypes in ibrutinib-treated CLL (dated by TCRdb to 2020 to 2022). Study-wide context: The cohort had about a dozen relapsed/refractory and roughly 15 treatment-naive patients; roughly 18 were IGHV unmutated. On average, each sample had roughly 260,000 productive templates and 94,082 productive rearrangements. Cryopreserved peripheral blood mononuclear cells were collected before treatment, at response, and at either disease progression or sustained remission. Patients were still on ibrutinib when every remission and progressive disease sample was collected. Partial responses were observed in some 24 patients and complete responses in 2; after a median follow-up of roughly 62 months, remission was maintained in approximately 14 patients and progression was observed in some 12. Samples at response were collected after a median of about twelve months of treatment, with a range of about 6 to 36 months. Of the approximately 86 people in the trial, about 25 had longitudinal samples available. Overall study outcomes, separate from this receptor: At ibrutinib response clonality went up, during sustained remission it held steady, and at progression it dropped back toward baseline. Public clonotypes were found to be uncommon and were observed to contract or remain stable during treatment; the increase in clonality was shown to reflect expansion of private clonotypes at ibrutinib response. Sustained-remission and progressing patients did not have matched sampling times, and lymph node repertoires were not examined. Baseline clonality was found to be higher than that of age-matched healthy donors and was strongly correlated with circulating CD8+ T-cell counts.

Sample: PBMCs, taken after 12 months of ibrutinib treatment. The TCR comes from a human donor with chronic lymphocytic leukemia.

CDR3 protein: CASSGLAGYEQYF. The DNA is as follows: TGTGCCAGCAGCGGATTAGCGGGGTACGAGCAGTACTTC. The chain links TRBV7-3 with TRBJ2-7; 8 bases in the middle match TRBD2. Trimmed from V: 5 bases; trimmed from J: 4 bases; junction bases lacking a gene match: 4. The CDR3 runs 13 amino acids, cysteine and phenylalanine included. The sequence is cut down to CDR3 DNA, 39 bases in frame from base 1. In the germline V gene, CDR1 corresponds to SGHTA and CDR2 to FQGTGA.